Sequencing of this T cell receptor beta chain was carried out in a study of blood T cell repertoires in COVID-19. Repertoires were generated with immunoSEQ multiplex PCR, while TCRdb's copy carries only in-frame clones and drops some. The table records 350,000 to 400,000 clones, roughly 90% of them present only once. The V gene lost 2 bases and the J gene lost 10 bases, with 14 bases spanning the gap. There are 13 residues in the CDR3. The sample was PBMCs or T cells enriched from blood (not recorded which). This chain connects TRBV12-3 or TRBV12-4 to TRBJ1-1; the D is unclear. The sequence came from a woman aged 40 to 49 who had been exposed to COVID-19. The CDR3 sequence: CASSLSRASGAFF. The CDR3 nucleotides are TGTGCCAGCAGTTTATCACGAGCGAGTGGAGCTTTCTTT.